This T cell receptor (beta chain) derives from a study of blood T cell repertoires in COVID-19. Study in general: PBMCs, B-cell-depleted T cells, or T cells were the source of the cDNA or gDNA that made up the material.

Assay: immunoSEQ multiplex PCR; the TCRdb copy retains only in-frame clones and omits some. The sample records about 160,000 clones, about 85% being singletons. The CDR3 covers 16 residues. The germline CDR1 and CDR2 sequences are LNHDA and SQIVND (reference sequence). After removal of 7 bases from V and 4 bases from J, the junction contained 15 bases not matched to a gene. The origin of this receptor is a human donor with acute or convalescent COVID-19. The donor label of this sample is uncertain. Sequencing was done on a sample of peripheral blood. The genes are TRBV19 and TRBJ1-2; 7 nucleotides line up with TRBD1. The CDR3 nucleotides read TGTGCCAGTACCCCGATCGACAGGGATAACATCTATGGCTACACCTTC. As protein: CASTPIDRDNIYGYTF.